The T cell receptor beta chain described here comes from a study of identifying expanded T cells in peripheral blood. Germline CDR1 is SQVTM and CDR2 is ANQGSEA. The V gene end was trimmed by 6 bases and the J gene end by 4 bases; junction bases not matched to a gene: 6. CDR3 size: 13 residues. Study observations and caveats: Approximately two-week clone count variance significantly increased as total template count grew.

Turning to this clone: Antigen unknown.

TCRdb's copy holds only in-frame clones and misses some; the assay was immunoSEQ multiplex PCR. In the table there are approximately 110,000 clones, around nine tenths of which are singletons. No infections or other immune events were documented during collection. Sequences were obtained from blood. This receptor was taken from a person aged 18 to 70 in good health. The chain couples TRBV29-1 to TRBJ2-3; 8 bases fit TRBD2. The CDR3 DNA reads TGCAGCGTGCGGGGGGCCTTTGCAGATACGCAGTATTTT. Translation gives CSVRGAFADTQYF.